One TCR beta chain is described in this entry. Other DNA sequences in this specimen translate into the identical CDR3. Naive CD8 cells were CD45RO-negative, positively selected for CCR7, excluding terminally differentiated effector memory CD45RA+ cells. Caucasian adults living in Nashville, Tennessee, provided all samples. Germline V gives CDR1 WNHNN, CDR2 SYGVQD (reference sequence). V was pared by 3 bases and J by 4 bases, with 7 bases between. The CDR3 has 12 amino acids. The data derive from a study of shared clonotypes between healthy human individuals. Clones were read by immunoSEQ multiplex PCR, and TCRdb kept only the in-frame ones, dropping some. Of around 580,000 clones listed, nearly 98% were seen once; the top ten hold 0.3% to 0.35%.

The sequencing input was naive CD8+ T cells sorted from blood. The source of this sequence is a man aged 25-40 years in good health. The rearrangement uses TRBV10-1 and TRBJ2-7; unclear D gene. The CDR3 loop reads CASSDPGYEQYF. The CDR3 DNA reads as TGCGCCAGCAGTGACCCCGGATACGAGCAGTACTTC.